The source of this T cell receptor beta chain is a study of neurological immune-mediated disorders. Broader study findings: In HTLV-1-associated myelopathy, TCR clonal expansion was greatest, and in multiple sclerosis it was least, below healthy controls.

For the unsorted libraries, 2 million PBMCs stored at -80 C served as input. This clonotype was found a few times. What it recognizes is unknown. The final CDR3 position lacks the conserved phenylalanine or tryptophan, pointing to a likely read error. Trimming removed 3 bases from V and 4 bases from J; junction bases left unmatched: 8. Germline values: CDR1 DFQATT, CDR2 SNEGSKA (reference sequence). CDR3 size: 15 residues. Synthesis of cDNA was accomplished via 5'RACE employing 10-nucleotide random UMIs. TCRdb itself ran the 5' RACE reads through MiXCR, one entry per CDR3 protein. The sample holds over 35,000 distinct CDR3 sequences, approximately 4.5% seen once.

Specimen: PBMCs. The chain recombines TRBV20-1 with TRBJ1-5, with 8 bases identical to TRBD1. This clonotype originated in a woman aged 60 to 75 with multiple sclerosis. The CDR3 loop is CSARTWTGFNQPQHI. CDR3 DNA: TGCAGTGCTAGGACGTGGACAGGGTTTAATCAGCCCCAGCATATT.